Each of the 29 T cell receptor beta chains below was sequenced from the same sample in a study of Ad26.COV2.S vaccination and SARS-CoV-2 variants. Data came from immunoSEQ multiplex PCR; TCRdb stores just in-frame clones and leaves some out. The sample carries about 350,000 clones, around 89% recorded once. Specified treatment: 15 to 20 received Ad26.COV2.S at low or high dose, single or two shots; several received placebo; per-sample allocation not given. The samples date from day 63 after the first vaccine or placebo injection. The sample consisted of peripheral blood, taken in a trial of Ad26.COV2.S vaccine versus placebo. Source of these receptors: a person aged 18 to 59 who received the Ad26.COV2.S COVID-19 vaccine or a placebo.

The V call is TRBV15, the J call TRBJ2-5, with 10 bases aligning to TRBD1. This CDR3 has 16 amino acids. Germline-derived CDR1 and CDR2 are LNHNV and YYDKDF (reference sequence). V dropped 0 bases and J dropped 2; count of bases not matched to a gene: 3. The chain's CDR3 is CATSRERDRGQETQYF. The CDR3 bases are TGTGCCACCAGCAGAGAAAGGGACAGGGGTCAAGAGACCCAGTACTTC. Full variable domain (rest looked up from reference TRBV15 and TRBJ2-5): DAMVIQNPRYQVTQFGKPVTLSCSQTLNHNVMYWYQQKSSQAPKLLFHYYDKDFNNEADTPDNFQSRRPNTSFCFLDIRSPGLGDTAMYLCATSRERDRGQETQYFGPGTRLLVL.

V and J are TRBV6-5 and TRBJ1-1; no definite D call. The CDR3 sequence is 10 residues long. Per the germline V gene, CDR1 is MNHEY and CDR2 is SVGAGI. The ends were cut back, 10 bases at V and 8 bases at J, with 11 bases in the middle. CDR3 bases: TGTGCCACCCCGGTCCGGGAAGCTTTCTTT. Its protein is CATPVREAFF.

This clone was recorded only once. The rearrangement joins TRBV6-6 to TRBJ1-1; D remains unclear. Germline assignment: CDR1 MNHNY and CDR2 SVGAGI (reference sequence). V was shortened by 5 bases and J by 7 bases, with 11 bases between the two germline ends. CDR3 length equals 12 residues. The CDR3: CASSTRTSEAFF. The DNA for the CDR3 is TGTGCCAGCAGTACCCGGACCAGTGAAGCTTTCTTT.

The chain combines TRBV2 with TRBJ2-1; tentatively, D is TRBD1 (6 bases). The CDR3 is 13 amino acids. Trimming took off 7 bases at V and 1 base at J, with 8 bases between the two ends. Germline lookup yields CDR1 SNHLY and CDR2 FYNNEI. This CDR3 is CASKGVSYNEQFF. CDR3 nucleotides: TGTGCCAGCAAGGGGGTTTCCTACAATGAGCAGTTCTTC.

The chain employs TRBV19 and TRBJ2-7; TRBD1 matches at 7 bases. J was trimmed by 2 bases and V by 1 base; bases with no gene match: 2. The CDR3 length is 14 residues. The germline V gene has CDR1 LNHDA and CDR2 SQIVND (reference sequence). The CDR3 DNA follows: TGTGCCAGTAGTATAGGAGGGACAGCCTACGAGCAGTACTTC. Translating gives CASSIGGTAYEQYF.

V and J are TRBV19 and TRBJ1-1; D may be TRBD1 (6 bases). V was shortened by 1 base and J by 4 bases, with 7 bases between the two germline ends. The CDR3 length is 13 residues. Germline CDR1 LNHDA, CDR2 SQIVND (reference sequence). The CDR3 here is CASSIVRGTEAFF. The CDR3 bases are TGTGCCAGTAGTATAGTCAGGGGCACTGAAGCTTTCTTT.

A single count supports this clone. CDR3 DNA: TGTGCCATCAGTGGCGGACAGGGTAGGCCCTACGAGCAGTACTTC. Translation gives CAISGGQGRPYEQYF. The chain couples TRBV10-3 to TRBJ2-7; 8 positions match TRBD1. In germline, CDR1 is ENHRY, CDR2 SYGVKD. Germline trimming cut 4 bases from V and 2 bases from J; bases unmatched to any gene: 7. The CDR3 totals 15 residues.

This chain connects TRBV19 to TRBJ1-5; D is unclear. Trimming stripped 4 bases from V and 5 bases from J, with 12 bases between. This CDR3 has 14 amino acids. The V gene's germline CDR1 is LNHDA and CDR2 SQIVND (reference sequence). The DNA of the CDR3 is TGTGCCAGTAGTAATCCCTACGGGGATCAGCCCCAGCATTTT. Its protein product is CASSNPYGDQPQHF.

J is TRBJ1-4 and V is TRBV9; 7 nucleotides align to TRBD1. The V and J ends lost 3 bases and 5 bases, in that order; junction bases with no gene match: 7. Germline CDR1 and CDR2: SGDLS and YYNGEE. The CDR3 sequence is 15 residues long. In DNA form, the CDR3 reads TGTGCCAGCAGCGCACGGGACAGAGGGAATGAAAAACTGTTTTTT. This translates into CASSARDRGNEKLFF. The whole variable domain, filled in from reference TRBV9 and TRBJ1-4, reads DSGVTQTPKHLITATGQRVTLRCSPRSGDLSVYWYQQSLDQGLQFLIQYYNGEERAKGNILERFSAQQFPDLHSELNLSSLELGDSALYFCASSARDRGNEKLFFGSGTQLSVL.

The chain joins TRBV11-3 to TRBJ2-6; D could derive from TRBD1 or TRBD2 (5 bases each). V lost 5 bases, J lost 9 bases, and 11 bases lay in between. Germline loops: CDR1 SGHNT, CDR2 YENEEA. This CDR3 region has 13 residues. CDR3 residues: CASSVGPYNVLTF. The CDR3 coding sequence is TGTGCCAGCAGCGTGGGACCGTACAACGTCCTGACTTTC.

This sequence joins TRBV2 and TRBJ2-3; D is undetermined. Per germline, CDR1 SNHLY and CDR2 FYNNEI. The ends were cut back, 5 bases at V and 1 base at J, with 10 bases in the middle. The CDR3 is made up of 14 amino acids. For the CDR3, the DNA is TGTGCCAGCAGTTCGGCAAGCCGCACAGATACGCAGTATTTT. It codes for CASSSASRTDTQYF.

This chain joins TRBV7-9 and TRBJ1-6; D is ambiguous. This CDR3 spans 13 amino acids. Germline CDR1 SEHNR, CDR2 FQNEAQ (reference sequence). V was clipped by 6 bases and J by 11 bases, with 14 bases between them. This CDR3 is CASRRTLETPLHF. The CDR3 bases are TGTGCCAGCAGACGGACCCTTGAGACACCCCTCCACTTT.

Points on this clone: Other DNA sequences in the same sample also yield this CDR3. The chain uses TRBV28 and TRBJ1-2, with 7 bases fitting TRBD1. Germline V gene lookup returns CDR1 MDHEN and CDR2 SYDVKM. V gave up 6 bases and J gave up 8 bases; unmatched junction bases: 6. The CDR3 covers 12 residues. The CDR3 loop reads CASSQGGYGYTF. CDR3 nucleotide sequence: TGTGCCAGCAGCCAGGGGGGGTACGGCTACACCTTC.

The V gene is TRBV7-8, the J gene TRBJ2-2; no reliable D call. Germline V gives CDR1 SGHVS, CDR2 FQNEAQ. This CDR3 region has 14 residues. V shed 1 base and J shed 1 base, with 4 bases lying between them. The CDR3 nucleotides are TGTGCCAGCAGCTTAGGAGTGAACACCGGGGAGCTGTTTTTT. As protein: CASSLGVNTGELFF.

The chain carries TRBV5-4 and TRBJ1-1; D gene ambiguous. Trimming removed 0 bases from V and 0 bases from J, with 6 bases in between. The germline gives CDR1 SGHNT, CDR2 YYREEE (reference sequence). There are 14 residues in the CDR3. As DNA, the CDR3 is TGTGCCAGCAGCTTGGGACAAATGAACACTGAAGCTTTCTTT. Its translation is CASSLGQMNTEAFF.

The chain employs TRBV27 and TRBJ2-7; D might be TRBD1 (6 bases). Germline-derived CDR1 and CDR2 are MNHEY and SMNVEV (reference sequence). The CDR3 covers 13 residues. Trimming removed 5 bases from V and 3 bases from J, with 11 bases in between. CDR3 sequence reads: CASSTDRNYEQYF. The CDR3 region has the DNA TGTGCCAGCAGTACCGACAGGAACTACGAGCAGTACTTC.

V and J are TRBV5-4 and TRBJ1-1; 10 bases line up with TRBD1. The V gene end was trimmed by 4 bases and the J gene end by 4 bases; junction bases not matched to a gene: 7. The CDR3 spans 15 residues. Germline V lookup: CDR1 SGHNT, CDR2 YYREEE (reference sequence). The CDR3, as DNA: TGTGCCAGCAGCCCCCGGACAGGGGGTGGCACTGAAGCTTTCTTT. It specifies CASSPRTGGGTEAFF. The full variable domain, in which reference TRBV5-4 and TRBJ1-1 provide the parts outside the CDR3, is ETGVTQSPTHLIKTRGQQVTLRCSSQSGHNTVSWYQQALGQGPQFIFQYYREEENGRGNFPPRFSGLQFPNYSSELNVNALELDDSALYLCASSPRTGGGTEAFFGQGTRLTVV.

In DNA form, the CDR3 reads TGTGCCAGCAGCTTAGGGCTCGAGTGGGGGGAAGCTTTCTTT. It encodes CASSLGLEWGEAFF. This chain links TRBV7-9 with TRBJ1-1; tentative D call: TRBD1 (5 bases). Per the germline V gene, CDR1 is SEHNR and CDR2 is FQNEAQ (reference sequence). CDR3 length: 14 amino acids. Trimming removed 1 base at V and 8 bases at J, with 14 bases between. The variable domain in full, completed from reference TRBV7-9 and TRBJ1-1, reads DTGVSQNPRHKITKRGQNVTFRCDPISEHNRLYWYRQTLGQGPEFLTYFQNEAQLEKSRLLSDRFSAERPKGSFSTLEIQRTEQGDSAMYLCASSLGLEWGEAFFGQGTRLTVV.

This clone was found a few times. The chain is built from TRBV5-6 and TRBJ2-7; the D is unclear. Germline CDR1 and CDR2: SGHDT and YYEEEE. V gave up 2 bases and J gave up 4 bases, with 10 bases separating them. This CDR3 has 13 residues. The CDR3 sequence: CASSLTLGYEQYF. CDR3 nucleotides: TGTGCCAGCAGCTTAACCTTGGGTTACGAGCAGTACTTC.

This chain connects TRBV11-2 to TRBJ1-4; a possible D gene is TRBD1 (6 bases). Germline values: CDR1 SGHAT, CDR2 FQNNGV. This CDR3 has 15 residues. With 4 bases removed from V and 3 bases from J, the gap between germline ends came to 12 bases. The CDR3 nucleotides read TGTGCCAGCAGCTCGTACGGGACACCTAATGAAAAACTGTTTTTT. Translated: CASSSYGTPNEKLFF.

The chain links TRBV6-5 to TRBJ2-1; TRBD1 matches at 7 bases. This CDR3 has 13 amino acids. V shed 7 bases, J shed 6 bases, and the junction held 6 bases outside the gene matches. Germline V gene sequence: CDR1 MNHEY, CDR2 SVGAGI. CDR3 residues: CASKGQKSNEQFF. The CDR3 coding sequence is TGTGCCAGCAAGGGACAGAAAAGCAATGAGCAGTTCTTC.

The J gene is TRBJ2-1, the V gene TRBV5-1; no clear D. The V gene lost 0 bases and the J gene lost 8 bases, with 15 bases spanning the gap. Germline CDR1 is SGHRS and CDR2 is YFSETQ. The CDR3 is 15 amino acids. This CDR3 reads CASSLGADPVYEQFF. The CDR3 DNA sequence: TGCGCCAGCAGCTTGGGGGCGGACCCAGTCTATGAGCAGTTCTTC.

CDR3 coding DNA: TGTGCCACACACAGGGGCAGCCAAGAGACCCAGTACTTC. It translates to CATHRGSQETQYF. The J gene is TRBJ2-5, the V gene TRBV2, with 7 bases fitting TRBD1. The germline V gene encodes CDR1 SNHLY and CDR2 FYNNEI. The trim removed 10 bases at V and 1 base at J, leaving 6 bases unmatched. The CDR3 has 13 amino acids.

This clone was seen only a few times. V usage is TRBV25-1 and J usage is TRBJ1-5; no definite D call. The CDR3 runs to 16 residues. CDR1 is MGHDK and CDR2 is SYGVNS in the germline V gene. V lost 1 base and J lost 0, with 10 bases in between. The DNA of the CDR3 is TGTGCCAGCAGTGAATCCGGGTGGGTTAGCAATCAGCCCCAGCATTTT. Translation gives CASSESGWVSNQPQHF.

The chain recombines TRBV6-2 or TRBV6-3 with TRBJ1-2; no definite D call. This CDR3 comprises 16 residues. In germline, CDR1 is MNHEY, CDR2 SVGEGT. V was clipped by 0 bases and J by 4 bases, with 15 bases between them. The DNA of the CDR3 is TGTGCCAGCAGTTACTCGTCGCGGGCCGGGAGCTATGGCTACACCTTC. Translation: CASSYSSRAGSYGYTF.

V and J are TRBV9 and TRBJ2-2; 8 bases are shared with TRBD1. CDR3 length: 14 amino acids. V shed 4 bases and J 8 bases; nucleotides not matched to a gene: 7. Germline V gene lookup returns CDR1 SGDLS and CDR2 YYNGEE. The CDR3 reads CASSRGQGMGELFF. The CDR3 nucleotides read TGTGCCAGCAGCCGCGGACAGGGAATGGGGGAGCTGTTTTTT.

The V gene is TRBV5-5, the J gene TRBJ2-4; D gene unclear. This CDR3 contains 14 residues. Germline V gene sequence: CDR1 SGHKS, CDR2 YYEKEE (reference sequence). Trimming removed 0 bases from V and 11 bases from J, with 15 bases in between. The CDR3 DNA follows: TGTGCCAGCAGCTTGGACGGTCGATCTTTTGTTCAGTACTTC. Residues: CASSLDGRSFVQYF.

The CDR3 loop is CASSSGTSGRALSNEQFF. CDR3 DNA sequence: TGTGCCAGCAGTTCCGGGACTAGCGGGAGGGCCCTGTCAAATGAGCAGTTCTTC. The chain links TRBV28 to TRBJ2-1; 16 nucleotides align to TRBD2. Germline CDR1 reads MDHEN; CDR2 reads SYDVKM. Germline trimming cut 4 bases from V and 7 bases from J; bases unmatched to any gene: 10. The CDR3 has 18 residues.

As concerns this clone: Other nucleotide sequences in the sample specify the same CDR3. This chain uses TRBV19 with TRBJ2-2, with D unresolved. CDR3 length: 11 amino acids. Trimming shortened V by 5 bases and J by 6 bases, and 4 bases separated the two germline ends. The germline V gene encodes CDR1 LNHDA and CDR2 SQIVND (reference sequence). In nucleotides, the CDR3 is TGTGCCAGTAGTGGCGCCGGGGAGCTGTTTTTT. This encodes CASSGAGELFF.